This T cell receptor beta chain was found in a study of OX40 agonist ivuxolimab in advanced cancers. Germline V gene lookup returns CDR1 LGHNA and CDR2 YSLEER. Trimming pared 0 bases from V and 2 bases from J, leaving 8 bases between. The CDR3 has 14 residues. Overall study findings and caveats: Expanded clones were, on average, more numerous among CD8+ T cells than CD4+.

At baseline, cycle 4 day 1, and cycle 7 day 1, blood was sampled. Sequencing was performed with immunoSEQ multiplex PCR; in TCRdb, only in-frame clones are kept and a portion is missing. The table shows 95,000 to 100,000 clones, with roughly four fifths occurring only once. Turning to this clone: As yet, its antigen is unknown.

The material was CD4+ or CD8+ T cells sorted from blood, obtained in a trial of the OX40 agonist ivuxolimab. The chain carries TRBV4-3 and TRBJ2-7; possibly TRBD1 for D (6 bases). The clonotype comes from an adult with an advanced solid tumor such as melanoma, head and neck, liver or kidney cancer. CDR3 region: CASSQETGAYEQYF. CDR3 in DNA: TGCGCCAGCAGCCAAGAGACAGGAGCCTACGAGCAGTACTTC.